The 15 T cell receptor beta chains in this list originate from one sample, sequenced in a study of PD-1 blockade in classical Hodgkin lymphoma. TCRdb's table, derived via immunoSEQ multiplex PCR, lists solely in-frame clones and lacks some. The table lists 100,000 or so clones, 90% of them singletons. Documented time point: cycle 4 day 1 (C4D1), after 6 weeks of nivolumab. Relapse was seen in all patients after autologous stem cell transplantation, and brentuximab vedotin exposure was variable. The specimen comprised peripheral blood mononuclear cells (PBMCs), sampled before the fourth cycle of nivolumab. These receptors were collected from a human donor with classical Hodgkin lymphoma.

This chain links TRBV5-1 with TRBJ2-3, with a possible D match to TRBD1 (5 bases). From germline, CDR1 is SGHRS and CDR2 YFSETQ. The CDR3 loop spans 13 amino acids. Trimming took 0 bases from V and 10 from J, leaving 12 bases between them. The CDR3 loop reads CASSLGQGSAQYF. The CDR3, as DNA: TGCGCCAGCAGCTTGGGTCAGGGCTCGGCGCAGTATTTT.

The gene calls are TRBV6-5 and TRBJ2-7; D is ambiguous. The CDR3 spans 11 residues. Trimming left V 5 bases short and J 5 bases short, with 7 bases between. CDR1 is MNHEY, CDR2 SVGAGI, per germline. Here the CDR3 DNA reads TGTGCCAGCAGTGAAACTGACGAGCAGTACTTC. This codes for CASSETDEQYF.

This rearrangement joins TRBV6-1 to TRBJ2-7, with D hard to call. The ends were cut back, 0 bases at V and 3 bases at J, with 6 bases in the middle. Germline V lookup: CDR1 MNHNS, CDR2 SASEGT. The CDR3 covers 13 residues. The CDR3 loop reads CASSEAPVYEQYF. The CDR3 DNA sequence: TGTGCCAGCAGTGAAGCCCCAGTCTACGAGCAGTACTTC.

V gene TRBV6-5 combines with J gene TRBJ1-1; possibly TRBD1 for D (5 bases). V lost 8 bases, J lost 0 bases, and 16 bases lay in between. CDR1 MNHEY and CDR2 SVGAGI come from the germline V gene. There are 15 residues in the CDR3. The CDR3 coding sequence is TGTGCCAGCCTTACCTCGGGGGGTATGAACACTGAAGCTTTCTTT. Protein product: CASLTSGGMNTEAFF.

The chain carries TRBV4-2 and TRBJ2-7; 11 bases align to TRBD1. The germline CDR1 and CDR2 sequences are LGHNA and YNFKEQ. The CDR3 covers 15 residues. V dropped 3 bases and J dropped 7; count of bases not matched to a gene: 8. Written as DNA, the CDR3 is TGTGCCAGCAGCCACGGACAGGGGGCCTCTGATGAGCAGTACTTC. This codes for CASSHGQGASDEQYF.

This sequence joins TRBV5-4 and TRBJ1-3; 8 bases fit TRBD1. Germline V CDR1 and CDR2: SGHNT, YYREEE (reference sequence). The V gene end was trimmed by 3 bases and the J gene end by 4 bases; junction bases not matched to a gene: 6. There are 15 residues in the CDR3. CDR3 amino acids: CASSWQGAAGNTIYF. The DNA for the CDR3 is TGTGCCAGCAGCTGGCAGGGGGCAGCGGGAAACACCATATATTTT.

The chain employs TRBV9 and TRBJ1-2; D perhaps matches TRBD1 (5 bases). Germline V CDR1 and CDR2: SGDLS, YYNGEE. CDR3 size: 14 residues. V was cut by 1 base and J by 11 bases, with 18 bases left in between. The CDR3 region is CASSVRGVAARYTF. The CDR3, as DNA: TGTGCCAGCAGCGTAAGAGGGGTGGCGGCCCGATACACCTTC.

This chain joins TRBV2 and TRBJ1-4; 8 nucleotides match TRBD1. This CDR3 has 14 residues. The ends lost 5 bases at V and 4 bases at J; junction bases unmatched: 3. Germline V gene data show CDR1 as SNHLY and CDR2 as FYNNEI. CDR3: CASSQGAINEKLFF. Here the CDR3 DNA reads TGTGCCAGCAGTCAGGGGGCAATTAATGAAAAACTGTTTTTT.

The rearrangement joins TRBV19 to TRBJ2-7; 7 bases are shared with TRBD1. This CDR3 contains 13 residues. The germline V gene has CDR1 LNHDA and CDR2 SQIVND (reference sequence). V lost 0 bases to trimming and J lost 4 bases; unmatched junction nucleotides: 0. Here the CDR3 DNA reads TGTGCCAGTAGTATAGAGGACAGGTACGAGCAGTACTTC. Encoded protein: CASSIEDRYEQYF.

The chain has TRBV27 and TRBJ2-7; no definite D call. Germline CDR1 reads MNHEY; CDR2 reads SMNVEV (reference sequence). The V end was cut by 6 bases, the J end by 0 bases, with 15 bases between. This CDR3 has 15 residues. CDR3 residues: CASSLTGLSSYEQYF. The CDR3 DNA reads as TGTGCCAGCAGCTTGACTGGGTTGAGCTCCTACGAGCAGTACTTC.

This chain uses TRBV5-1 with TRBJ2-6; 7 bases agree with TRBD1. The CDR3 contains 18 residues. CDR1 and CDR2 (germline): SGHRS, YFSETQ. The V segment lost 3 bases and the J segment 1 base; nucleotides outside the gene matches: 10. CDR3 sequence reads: CASSYMTGQISGANVLTF. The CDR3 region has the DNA TGCGCCAGCAGCTATATGACAGGGCAGATTTCTGGGGCCAACGTCCTGACTTTC.

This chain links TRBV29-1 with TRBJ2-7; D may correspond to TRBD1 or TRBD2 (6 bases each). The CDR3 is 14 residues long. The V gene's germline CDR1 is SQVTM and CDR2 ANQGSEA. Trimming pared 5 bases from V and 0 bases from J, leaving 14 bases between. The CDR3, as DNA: TGCAGCGTTAGGGTGGGGGGCAACTCCTACGAGCAGTACTTC. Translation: CSVRVGGNSYEQYF.

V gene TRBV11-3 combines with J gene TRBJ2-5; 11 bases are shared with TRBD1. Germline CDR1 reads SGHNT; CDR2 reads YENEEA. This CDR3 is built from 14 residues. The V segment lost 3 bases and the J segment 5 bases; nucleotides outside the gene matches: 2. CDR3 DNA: TGTGCCAGCAGCTTGGGACAGGGGGGGGAGACCCAGTACTTC. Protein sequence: CASSLGQGGETQYF.

The CDR3 reads CASRMAWDQPQHF. The CDR3 coding sequence is TGTGCCAGCAGGATGGCCTGGGATCAGCCCCAGCATTTT. V gene TRBV6-5 combines with J gene TRBJ1-5, with no clear D. The germline V and J ends were trimmed by 6 bases and 5 bases, with 11 bases remaining between them. Looked up from germline, CDR1 is MNHEY and CDR2 is SVGAGI. CDR3 length equals 13 residues.

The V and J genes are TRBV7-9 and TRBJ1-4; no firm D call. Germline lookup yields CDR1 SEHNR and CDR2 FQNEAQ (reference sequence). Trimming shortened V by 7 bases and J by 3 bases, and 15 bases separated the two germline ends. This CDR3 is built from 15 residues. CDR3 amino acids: CASTLLNNPNEKLFF. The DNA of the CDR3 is TGTGCCAGCACCCTCCTGAACAACCCTAATGAAAAACTGTTTTTT.